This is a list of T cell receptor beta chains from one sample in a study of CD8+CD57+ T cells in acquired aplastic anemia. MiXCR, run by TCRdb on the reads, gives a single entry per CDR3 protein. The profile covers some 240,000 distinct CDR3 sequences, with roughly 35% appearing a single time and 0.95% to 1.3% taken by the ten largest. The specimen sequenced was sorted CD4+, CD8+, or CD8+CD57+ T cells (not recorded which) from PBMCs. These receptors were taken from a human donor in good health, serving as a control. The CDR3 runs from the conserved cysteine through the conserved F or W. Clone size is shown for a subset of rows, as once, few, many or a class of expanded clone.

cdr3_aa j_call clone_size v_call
CASSRQGDFYEQYF TRBJ2-7 - TRBV25-1
CASSLRLAGGAIYNGQFF TRBJ2-1 once TRBV12-3/TRBV12-4
CASSQQVGGIQPQHF TRBJ1-5 - TRBV27
CASSLYGGETQYF TRBJ2-5 once TRBV5-3
CASSPRRGTSGRYEQYF TRBJ2-7 - TRBV18
CSAILVGGGQSYNEQFF TRBJ2-1 many TRBV20-1
CASSELSEGEQFF TRBJ2-1 - TRBV10-1
CATSRDRQADEQYF TRBJ2-7 - TRBV15
CASSDRRGNTIYF TRBJ1-3 many TRBV25-1
CASSLGDRGNQPQHF TRBJ1-5 - TRBV11-2
CATSGGTGGFSAFF TRBJ1-1 - TRBV3-1
CASSQAGGGQPQHF TRBJ1-5 - TRBV3-1
CSVEHSLPSSNSPLHF TRBJ1-6 - TRBV29-1
CATSRGALYEQYF TRBJ2-7 - TRBV15
CAISEQGLAGYTF TRBJ1-2 - TRBV10-3
CASSFTGVMETQYF TRBJ2-5 many TRBV7-2
CASSTIQGLSNQPQHF TRBJ1-5 many TRBV19
CASSGLRDRVSYEQYF TRBJ2-7 - TRBV2
CANAKPSKRETGRGAVF TRBJ2-2 - TRBV19
CASSLGTSYTF TRBJ1-2 - TRBV7-3
CASSQTVSNQPQHF TRBJ1-5 many TRBV7-2
CSAPDRQGLWYEQYF TRBJ2-7 many TRBV20-1
CATSDSGLAGTTDTQYF TRBJ2-3 - TRBV24-1
CASSGVGLNYGYTF TRBJ1-2 many TRBV5-1
CASSWRGNQPQHF TRBJ1-5 many TRBV7-9
CAWRALRGTSRPNYGYTF TRBJ1-2 few TRBV30
CASSFYYSYGYTF TRBJ1-2 many TRBV7-2
CSGNPTSGGYNEQFF TRBJ2-1 - TRBV20-1
CASSFGYNEQFF TRBJ2-1 - TRBV12-3/TRBV12-4
CAISEPRQSHGYTF TRBJ1-2 - TRBV10-3
CASSKDRLYGYTF TRBJ1-2 many TRBV6-1
CASSSDPVAYNEQFF TRBJ2-1 - TRBV11-3
CASSLRQGGNTGELFF TRBJ2-2 few TRBV11-2
CASSALGILGYTF TRBJ1-2 - TRBV6-1
CASSKTGGASSPLHF TRBJ1-6 - TRBV19
CSVEASDRLSYNEQFF TRBJ2-1 few TRBV29-1
CASSRLGHENTGELFF TRBJ2-2 few TRBV11-2
CASSPPRVDEQFF TRBJ2-1 - TRBV2
CASSQNPPRSYGYTF TRBJ1-2 - TRBV28
CAIRDRDNEAFF TRBJ1-1 many TRBV10-3
CASSQNIQETQYF TRBJ2-5 many TRBV19
CSARDSGAVTEAFF TRBJ1-1 many TRBV20-1
CASSYSRMSGRYSNQPQHF TRBJ1-5 few TRBV6-2/TRBV6-3
CASSLGVGTSGLNEQFF TRBJ2-1 - TRBV7-8
CASSWTLYEQYF TRBJ2-7 - TRBV7-9
CASRGTWEYEQYF TRBJ2-7 many TRBV6-1
CAISERGTESNQPQHF TRBJ1-5 - TRBV10-3
CASSLAGSSYEQYF TRBJ2-7 many TRBV7-2
CASTKGTGGDTEAFF TRBJ1-1 - TRBV12-3/TRBV12-4
CASSEAGTVFYEQYF TRBJ2-7 many TRBV19
CGAHRPGTGAMTEAFF TRBJ1-1 - TRBV20-1
CASSLGPTWEQYF TRBJ2-7 many TRBV5-1
CASSPDRFQPQHF TRBJ1-5 few TRBV6-1
CASSPTGRNEAFF TRBJ1-1 - TRBV12-3/TRBV12-4
CATDPRPSGANVLTF TRBJ2-6 - TRBV10-2